This T cell receptor beta chain was sequenced in a study of technical replicates of blood from several donors. Germline CDR1 SGHRS, CDR2 YFSETQ. Trimming cost V 0 bases and J 1 base; bases outside gene matches: 6. The length of the CDR3 is 16 residues. Assay: immunoSEQ multiplex PCR; the TCRdb copy retains only in-frame clones and omits some. The table records around 71,000 clones, roughly 92% of them present only once. The sequenced sample was T cells isolated from PBMCs. The receptor was isolated from a human donor in good health. This chain connects TRBV5-1 to TRBJ1-1; TRBD1 matches 7 bases. The CDR3: CASSLEWTGGNTEAFF. CDR3 bases: TGCGCCAGCAGCTTGGAGTGGACAGGCGGGAACACTGAAGCTTTCTTT.